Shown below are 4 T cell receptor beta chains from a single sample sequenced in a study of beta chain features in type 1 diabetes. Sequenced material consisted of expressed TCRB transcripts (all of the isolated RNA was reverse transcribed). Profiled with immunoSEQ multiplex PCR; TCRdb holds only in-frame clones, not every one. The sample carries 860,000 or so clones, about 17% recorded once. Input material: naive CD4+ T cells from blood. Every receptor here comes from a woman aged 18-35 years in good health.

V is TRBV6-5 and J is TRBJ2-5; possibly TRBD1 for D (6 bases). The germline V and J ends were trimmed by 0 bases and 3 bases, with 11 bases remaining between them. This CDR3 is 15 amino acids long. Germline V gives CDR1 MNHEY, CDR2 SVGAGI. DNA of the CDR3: TGTGCCAGCAGTTACTCGTACGGGACAAAAGAGACCCAGTACTTC. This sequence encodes CASSYSYGTKETQYF.

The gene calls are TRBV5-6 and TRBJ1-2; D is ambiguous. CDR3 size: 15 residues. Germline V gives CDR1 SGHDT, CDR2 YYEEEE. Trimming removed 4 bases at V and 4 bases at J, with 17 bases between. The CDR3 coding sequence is TGTGCCAGCAGCCCCCGCCCCGGACCGAGCTATGGCTACACCTTC. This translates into CASSPRPGPSYGYTF.

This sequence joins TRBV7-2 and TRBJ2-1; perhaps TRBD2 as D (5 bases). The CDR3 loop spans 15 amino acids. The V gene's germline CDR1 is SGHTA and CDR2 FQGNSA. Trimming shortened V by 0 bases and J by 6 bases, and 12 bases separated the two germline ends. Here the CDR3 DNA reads TGTGCCAGCAGCTTAGCGGACTGGAAGGGCAATGAGCAGTTCTTC. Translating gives CASSLADWKGNEQFF.

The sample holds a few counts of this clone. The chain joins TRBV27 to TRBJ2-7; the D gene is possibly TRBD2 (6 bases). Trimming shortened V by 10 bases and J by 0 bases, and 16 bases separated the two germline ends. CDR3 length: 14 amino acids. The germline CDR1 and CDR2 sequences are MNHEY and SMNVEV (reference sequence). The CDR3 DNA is TGTGCCACCAAGAGGGGACTGGACTCCTACGAGCAGTACTTC. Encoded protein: CATKRGLDSYEQYF.